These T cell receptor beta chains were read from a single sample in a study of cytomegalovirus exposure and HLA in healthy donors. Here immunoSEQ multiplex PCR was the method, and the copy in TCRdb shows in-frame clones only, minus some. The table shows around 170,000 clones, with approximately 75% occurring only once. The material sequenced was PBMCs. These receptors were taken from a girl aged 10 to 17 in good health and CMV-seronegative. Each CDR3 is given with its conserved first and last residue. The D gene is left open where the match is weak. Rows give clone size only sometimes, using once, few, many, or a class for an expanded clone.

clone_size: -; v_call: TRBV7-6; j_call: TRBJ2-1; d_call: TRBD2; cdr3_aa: CASRASGGNEQFF; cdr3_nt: TGTGCCAGCAGGGCTAGCGGGGGGAATGAGCAGTTCTTC
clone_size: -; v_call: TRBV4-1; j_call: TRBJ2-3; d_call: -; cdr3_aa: CASSQSLALADTQYF; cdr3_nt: TGCGCCAGCAGCCAATCCCTGGCATTAGCTGATACGCAGTATTTT
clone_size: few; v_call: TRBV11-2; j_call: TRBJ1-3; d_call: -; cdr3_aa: CASSLSVGGIGNTIYF; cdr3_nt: TGTGCCAGCAGCTTATCTGTCGGAGGCATAGGAAACACCATATATTTT
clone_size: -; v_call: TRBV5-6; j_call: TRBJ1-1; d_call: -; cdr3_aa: CASSWGRPNTEAFF; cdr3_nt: TGTGCCAGCAGCTGGGGCCGACCCAACACTGAAGCTTTCTTT
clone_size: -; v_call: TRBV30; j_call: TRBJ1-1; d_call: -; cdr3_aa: CAIQVGLPGTEAFF; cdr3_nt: TGTGCCATACAAGTGGGCCTACCTGGGACTGAAGCTTTCTTT
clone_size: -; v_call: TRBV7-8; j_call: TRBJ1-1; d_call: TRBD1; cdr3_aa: CASSQGVNTEAFF; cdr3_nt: TGTGCCAGCTCTCAGGGGGTGAACACTGAAGCTTTCTTT
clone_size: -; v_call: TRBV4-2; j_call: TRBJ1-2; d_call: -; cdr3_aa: CASSQVQRMGGGASGYTF; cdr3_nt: TGTGCCAGCAGCCAAGTTCAACGCATGGGCGGGGGTGCTAGTGGCTACACCTTC
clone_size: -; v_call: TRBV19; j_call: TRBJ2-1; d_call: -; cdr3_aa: CASSLARGHEQFF; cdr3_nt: TGTGCCAGTAGTTTAGCCAGGGGCCATGAGCAGTTCTTC
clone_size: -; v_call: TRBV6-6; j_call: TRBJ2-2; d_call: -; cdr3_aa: CASRREVTGELFF; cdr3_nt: TGTGCCAGCAGGAGGGAGGTCACCGGGGAGCTGTTTTTT
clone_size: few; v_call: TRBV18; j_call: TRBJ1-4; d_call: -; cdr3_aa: CASSRGGRAEKLFF; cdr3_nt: TGTGCCAGCTCACGAGGCGGCAGGGCCGAAAAACTGTTTTTT
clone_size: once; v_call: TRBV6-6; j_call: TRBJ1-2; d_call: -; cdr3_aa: CASTHRRNYGYTF; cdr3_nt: TGTGCCAGCACTCATCGGAGGAACTATGGCTACACCTTC
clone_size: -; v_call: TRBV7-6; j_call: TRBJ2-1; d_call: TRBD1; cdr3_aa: CASSHSGTGGSEQFF; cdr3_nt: TGTGCCAGCAGCCACTCGGGGACAGGGGGCAGTGAGCAGTTCTTC
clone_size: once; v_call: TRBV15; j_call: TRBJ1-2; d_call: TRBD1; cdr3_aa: CATSSGTGTDYGYTF; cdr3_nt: TGTGCCACCAGCAGCGGGACCGGGACAGATTATGGCTACACCTTC
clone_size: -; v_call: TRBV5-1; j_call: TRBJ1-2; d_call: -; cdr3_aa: CASSLGPGDYGYTF; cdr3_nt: TGCGCCAGCAGCTTGGGGCCCGGGGACTATGGCTACACCTTC
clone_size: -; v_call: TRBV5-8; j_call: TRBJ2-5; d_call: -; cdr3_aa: CASNIQGGETQYF; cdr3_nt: TGTGCCAGCAACATTCAGGGAGGAGAGACCCAGTACTTC
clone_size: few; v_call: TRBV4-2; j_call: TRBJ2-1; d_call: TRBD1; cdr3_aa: CASSHDGGQGNEQFF; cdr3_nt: TGTGCCAGCAGCCACGACGGGGGACAGGGCAATGAGCAGTTCTTC
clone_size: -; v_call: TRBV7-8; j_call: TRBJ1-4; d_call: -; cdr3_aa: CASSKSGTKNEKLFF; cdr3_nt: TGTGCCAGCAGCAAAAGCGGGACAAAGAATGAAAAACTGTTTTTT
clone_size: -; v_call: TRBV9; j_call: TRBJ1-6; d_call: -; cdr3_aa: CASQREGVRTESNSPLHF; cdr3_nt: TGTGCCAGCCAGAGGGAAGGAGTCCGAACGGAGTCCAATTCACCCCTCCACTTT
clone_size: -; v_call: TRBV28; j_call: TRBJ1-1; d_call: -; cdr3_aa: CASSSSLVEAFF; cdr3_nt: TGTGCCAGCAGTTCCTCTCTCGTCGAAGCTTTCTTT
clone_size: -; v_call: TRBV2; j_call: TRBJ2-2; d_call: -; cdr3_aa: CASRGTYTGELFF; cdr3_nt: TGTGCCAGCAGGGGCACCTACACCGGGGAGCTGTTTTTT
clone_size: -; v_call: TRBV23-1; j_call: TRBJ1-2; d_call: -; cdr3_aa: CASSRTRGGSNGYTF; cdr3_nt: TGCGCCAGCAGTCGAACCCGGGGGGGCTCAAACGGCTACACCTTC
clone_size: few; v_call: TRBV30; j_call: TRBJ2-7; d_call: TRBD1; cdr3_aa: CAWTTGSYEQYF; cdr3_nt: TGTGCCTGGACGACAGGGTCCTACGAGCAGTACTTC
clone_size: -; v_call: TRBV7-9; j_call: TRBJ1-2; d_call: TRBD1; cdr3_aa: CASSFDTGVYGYTF; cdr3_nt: TGTGCCAGCAGCTTTGATACAGGGGTGTATGGCTACACCTTC
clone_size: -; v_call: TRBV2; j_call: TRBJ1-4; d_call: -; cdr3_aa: CASTPRATNEKLFF; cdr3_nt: TGTGCCAGCACCCCCAGGGCAACTAATGAAAAACTGTTTTTT
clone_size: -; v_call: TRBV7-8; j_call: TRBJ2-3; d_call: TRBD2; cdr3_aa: CASSQRRRGGYLDTQYF; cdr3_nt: TGTGCCAGCAGCCAAAGGCGGCGGGGGGGCTATTTGGATACGCAGTATTTT
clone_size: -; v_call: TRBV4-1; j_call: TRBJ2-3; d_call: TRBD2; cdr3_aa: CASSLGGEGTDTQYF; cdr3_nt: TGCGCCAGCAGCCTCGGGGGGGAAGGCACAGATACGCAGTATTTT
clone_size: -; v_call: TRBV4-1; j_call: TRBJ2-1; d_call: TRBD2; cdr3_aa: CASSRGEGNEQFF; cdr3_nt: TGCGCCAGCAGCCGGGGGGAGGGAAATGAGCAGTTCTTC
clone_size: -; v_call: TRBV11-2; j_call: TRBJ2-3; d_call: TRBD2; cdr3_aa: CASSSPSGDGDTQYF; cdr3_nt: TGTGCCAGCAGCTCACCTAGCGGGGATGGGGATACGCAGTATTTT
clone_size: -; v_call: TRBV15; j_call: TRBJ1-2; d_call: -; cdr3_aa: CATSRVGTRDGYTF; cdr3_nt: TGTGCCACCAGCAGAGTTGGGACACGGGATGGCTACACCTTC
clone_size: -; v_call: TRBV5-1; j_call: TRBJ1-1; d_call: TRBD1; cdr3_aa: CASSTGQVRTEAFF; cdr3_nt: TGCGCCAGCAGCACGGGACAGGTGAGGACTGAAGCTTTCTTT
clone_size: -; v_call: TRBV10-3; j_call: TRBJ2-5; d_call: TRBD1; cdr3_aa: CAIRDRGETQYF; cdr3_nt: TGTGCCATCAGGGACAGGGGGGAGACCCAGTACTTC
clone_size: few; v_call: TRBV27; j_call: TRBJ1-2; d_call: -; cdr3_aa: CASSLAGFGYGYTF; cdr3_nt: TGTGCCAGCAGTCTCGCAGGGTTCGGCTATGGCTACACCTTC
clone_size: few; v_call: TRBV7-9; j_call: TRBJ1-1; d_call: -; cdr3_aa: CASSPRQGRITEAFF; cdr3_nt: TGTGCCAGCAGCCCAAGGCAGGGGCGCATCACTGAAGCTTTCTTT
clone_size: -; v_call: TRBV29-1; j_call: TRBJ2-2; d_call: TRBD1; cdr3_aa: CSVPGTGGVAGELFF; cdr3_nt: TGCAGCGTTCCTGGGACAGGGGGCGTTGCCGGGGAGCTGTTTTTT
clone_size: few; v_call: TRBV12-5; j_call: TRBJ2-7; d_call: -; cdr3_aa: CASGPGLLYEQYF; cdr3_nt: TGTGCTAGTGGCCCAGGGCTCCTATACGAGCAGTACTTC
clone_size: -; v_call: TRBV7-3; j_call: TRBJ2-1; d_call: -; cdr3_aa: CASSINDEQFF; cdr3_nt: TGTGCCAGCAGCATTAATGATGAGCAGTTCTTC
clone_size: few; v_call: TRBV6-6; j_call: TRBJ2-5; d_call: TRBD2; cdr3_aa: CAVNVAGGQETQYF; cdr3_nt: TGTGCCGTCAACGTAGCGGGGGGCCAAGAGACCCAGTACTTC
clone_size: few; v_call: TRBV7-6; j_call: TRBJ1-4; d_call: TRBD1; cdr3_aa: CASSLGDRHLFF; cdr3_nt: TGTGCCAGCAGCTTAGGGGACAGACACCTGTTTTTT
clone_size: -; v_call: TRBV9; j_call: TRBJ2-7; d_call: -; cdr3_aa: CASSPGIPYEQYF; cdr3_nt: TGTGCCAGCAGCCCGGGGATCCCCTACGAGCAGTACTTC
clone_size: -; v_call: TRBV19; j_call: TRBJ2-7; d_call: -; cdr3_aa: CASRGTDSSYEQYF; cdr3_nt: TGTGCCAGTAGAGGGACGGACAGCTCCTACGAGCAGTACTTC
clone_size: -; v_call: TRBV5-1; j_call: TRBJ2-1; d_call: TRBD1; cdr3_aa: CASSRGQGANEQFF; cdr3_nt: TGCGCCAGCAGTAGGGGACAGGGGGCCAATGAGCAGTTCTTC
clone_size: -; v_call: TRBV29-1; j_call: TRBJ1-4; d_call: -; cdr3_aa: CSVRGTPNEKLFF; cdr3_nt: TGCAGCGTCAGGGGAACGCCCAATGAAAAACTGTTTTTT
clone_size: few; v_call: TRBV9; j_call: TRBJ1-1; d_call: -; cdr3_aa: CASSVMGGNTEAFF; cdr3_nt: TGTGCCAGCAGCGTCATGGGGGGGAACACTGAAGCTTTCTTT
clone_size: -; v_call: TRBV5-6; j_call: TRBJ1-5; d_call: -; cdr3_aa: CASSFSPVSNQPQHF; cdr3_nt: TGTGCCAGCAGCTTTTCTCCCGTTAGCAATCAGCCCCAGCATTTT
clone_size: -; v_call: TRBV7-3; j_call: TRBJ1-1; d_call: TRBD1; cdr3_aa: CASSLTGGMNTEAFF; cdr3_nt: TGTGCCAGCAGCCTCACAGGGGGCATGAACACTGAAGCTTTCTTT
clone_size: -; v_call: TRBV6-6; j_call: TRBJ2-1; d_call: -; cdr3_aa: CASSPRVHEQFF; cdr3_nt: TGTGCCAGCAGTCCTCGGGTCCATGAGCAGTTCTTC